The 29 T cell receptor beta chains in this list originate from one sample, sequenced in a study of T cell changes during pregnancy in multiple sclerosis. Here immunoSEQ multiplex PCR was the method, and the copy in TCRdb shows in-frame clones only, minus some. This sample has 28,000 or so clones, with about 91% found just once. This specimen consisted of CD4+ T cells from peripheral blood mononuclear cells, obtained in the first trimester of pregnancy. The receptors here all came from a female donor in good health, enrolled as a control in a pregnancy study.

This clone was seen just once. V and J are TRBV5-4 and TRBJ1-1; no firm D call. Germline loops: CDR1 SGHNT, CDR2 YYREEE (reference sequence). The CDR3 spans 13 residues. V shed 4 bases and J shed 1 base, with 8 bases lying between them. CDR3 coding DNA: TGTGCCAGCAGCCCGGGAGCGAACACTGAAGCTTTCTTT. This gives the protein CASSPGANTEAFF.

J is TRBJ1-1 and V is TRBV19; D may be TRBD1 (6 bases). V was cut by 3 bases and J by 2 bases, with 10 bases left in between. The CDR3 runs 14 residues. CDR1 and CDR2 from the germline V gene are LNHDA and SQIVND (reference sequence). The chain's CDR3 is CASSIGQFNTEAFF. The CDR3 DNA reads TGTGCCAGTAGTATTGGACAGTTTAACACTGAAGCTTTCTTT.

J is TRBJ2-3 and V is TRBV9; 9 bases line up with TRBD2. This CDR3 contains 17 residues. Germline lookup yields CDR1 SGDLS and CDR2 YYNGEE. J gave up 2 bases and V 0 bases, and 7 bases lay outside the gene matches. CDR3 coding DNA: TGTGCCAGCAGCGTAGCTGCGGGGGGGCCCCACACAGATACGCAGTATTTT. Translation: CASSVAAGGPHTDTQYF.

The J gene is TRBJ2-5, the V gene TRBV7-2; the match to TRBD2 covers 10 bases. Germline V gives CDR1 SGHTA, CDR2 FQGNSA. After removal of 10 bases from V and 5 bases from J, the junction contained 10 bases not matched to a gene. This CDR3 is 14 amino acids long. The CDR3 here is CAINSGGAGETQYF. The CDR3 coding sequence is TGTGCCATTAACAGCGGGGGGGCCGGGGAGACCCAGTACTTC. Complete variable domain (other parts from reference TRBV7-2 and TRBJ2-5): GAGVSQSPSNKVTEKGKDVELRCDPISGHTALYWYRQSLGQGLEFLIYFQGNSAPDKSGLPSDRFSAERTGGSVSTLTIQRTQQEDSAVYLCAINSGGAGETQYFGPGTRLLVL.

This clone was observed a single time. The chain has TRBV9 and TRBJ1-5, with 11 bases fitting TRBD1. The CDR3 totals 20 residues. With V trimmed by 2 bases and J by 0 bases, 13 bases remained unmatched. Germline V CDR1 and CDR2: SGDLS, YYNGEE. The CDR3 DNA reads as TGTGCCAGCAGCGTCCGCCCCGCGGGACAGGGGGTCCTTAGCAATCAGCCCCAGCATTTT. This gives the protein CASSVRPAGQGVLSNQPQHF.

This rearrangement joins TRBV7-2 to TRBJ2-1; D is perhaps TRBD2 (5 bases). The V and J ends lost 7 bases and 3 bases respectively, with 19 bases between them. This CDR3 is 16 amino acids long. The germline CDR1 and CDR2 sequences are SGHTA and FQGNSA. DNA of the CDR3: TGTGCCAGCACCTCCGCCCTACTTACTAGCTACAATGAGCAGTTCTTC. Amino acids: CASTSALLTSYNEQFF.

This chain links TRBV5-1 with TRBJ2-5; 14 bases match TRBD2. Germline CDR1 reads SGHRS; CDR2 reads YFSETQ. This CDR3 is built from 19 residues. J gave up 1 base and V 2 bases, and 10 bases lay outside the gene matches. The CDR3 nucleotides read TGCGCCAGCAGCTTCCCGACTAGCGGGGGGGGAACTCGCCAAGAGACCCAGTACTTC. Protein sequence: CASSFPTSGGGTRQETQYF.

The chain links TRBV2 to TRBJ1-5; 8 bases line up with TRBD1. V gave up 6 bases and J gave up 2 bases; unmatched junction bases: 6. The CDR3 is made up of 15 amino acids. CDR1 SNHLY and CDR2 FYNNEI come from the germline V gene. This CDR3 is CASSARGQGNQPQHF. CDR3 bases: TGTGCCAGCAGCGCCAGGGGGCAAGGCAATCAGCCCCAGCATTTT. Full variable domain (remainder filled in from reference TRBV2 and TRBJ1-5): EPEVTQTPSHQVTQMGQEVILRCVPISNHLYFYWYRQILGQKVEFLVSFYNNEISEKSEIFDDQFSVERPDGSNFTLKIRSTKLEDSAMYFCASSARGQGNQPQHFGDGTRLSIL.

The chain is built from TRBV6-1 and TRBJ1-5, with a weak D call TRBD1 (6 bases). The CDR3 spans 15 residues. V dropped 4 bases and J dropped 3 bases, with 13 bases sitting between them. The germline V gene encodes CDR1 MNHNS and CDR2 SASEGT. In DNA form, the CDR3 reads TGTGCCAGCAGTGGACAAGGACAGATCAATCAGCCCCAGCATTTT. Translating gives CASSGQGQINQPQHF.

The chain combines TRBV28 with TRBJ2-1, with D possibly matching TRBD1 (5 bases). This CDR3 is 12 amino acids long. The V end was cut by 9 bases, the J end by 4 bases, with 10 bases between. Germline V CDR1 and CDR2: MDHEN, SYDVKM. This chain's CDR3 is CASADRYNEQFF. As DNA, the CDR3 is TGTGCCAGTGCAGACAGATACAATGAGCAGTTCTTC.

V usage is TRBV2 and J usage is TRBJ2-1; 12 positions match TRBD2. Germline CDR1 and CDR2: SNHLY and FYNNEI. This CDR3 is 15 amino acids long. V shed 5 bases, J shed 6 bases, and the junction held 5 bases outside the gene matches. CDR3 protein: CASSSLGLAGNEQFF. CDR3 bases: TGTGCCAGCAGTTCGTTGGGACTAGCGGGCAATGAGCAGTTCTTC.

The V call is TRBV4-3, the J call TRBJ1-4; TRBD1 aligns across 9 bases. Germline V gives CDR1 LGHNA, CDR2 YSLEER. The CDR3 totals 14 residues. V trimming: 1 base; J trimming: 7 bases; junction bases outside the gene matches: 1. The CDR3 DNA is TGCGCCAGCAGCCAAGGGACAGGGGTTGAAAAACTGTTTTTT. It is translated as CASSQGTGVEKLFF.

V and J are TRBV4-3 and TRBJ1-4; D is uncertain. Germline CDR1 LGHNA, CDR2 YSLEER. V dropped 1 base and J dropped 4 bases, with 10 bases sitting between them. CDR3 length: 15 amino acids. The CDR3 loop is CASSQARRGNEKLFF. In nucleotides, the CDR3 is TGCGCCAGCAGCCAAGCACGCCGAGGTAATGAAAAACTGTTTTTT.

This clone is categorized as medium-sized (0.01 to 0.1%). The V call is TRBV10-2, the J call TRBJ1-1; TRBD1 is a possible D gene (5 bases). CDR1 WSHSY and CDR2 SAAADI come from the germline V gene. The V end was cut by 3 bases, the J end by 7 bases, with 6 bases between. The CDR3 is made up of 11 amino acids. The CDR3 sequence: CASSERGEAFF. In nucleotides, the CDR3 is TGCGCCAGCAGTGAAAGGGGTGAAGCTTTCTTT.

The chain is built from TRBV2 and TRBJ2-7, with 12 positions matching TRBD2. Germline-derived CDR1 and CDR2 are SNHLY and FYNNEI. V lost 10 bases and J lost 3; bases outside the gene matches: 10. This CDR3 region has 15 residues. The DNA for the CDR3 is TGTGCCACTGGGACTAGCGGGCGACGCTACTACGAGCAGTACTTC. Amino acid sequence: CATGTSGRRYYEQYF.

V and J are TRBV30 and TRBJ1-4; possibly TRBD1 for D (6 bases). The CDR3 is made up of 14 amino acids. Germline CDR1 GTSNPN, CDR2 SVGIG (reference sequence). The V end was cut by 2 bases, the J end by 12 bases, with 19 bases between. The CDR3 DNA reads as TGTGCCTGGAGTTCCGGGACCAGGGGCGGAGAACTGTTTTTT. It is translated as CAWSSGTRGGELFF.

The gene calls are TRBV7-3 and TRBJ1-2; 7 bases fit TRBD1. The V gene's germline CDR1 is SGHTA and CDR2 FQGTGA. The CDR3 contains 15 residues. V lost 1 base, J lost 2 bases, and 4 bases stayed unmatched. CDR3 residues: CASSLKGAGNYGYTF. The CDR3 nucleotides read TGTGCCAGCAGCTTAAAGGGGGCTGGGAACTATGGCTACACCTTC.

The CDR3 reads CASSQKGQGETQYF. CDR3 DNA: TGTGCCAGCAGCCAAAAAGGACAGGGAGAGACCCAGTACTTC. The chain has TRBV4-2 and TRBJ2-5, with TRBD1 identical over 8 bases. Trimming took 2 bases from V and 4 from J; bases not matched to a gene: 3. Germline CDR1 reads LGHNA; CDR2 reads YNFKEQ. The CDR3 extends over 14 amino acids.

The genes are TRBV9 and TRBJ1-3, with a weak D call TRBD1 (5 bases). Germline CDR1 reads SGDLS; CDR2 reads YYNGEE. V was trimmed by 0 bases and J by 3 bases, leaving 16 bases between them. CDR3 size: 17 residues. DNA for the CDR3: TGTGCCAGCAGCGTAGCGGCCTTTGGGGGGGGTGGAAACACCATATATTTT. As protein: CASSVAAFGGGGNTIYF. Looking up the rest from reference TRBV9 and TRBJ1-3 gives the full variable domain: DSGVTQTPKHLITATGQRVTLRCSPRSGDLSVYWYQQSLDQGLQFLIQYYNGEERAKGNILERFSAQQFPDLHSELNLSSLELGDSALYFCASSVAAFGGGGNTIYFGEGSWLTVV.

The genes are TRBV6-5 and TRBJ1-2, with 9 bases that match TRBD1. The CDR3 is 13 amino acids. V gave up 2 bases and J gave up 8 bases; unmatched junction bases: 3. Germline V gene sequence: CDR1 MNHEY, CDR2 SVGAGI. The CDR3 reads CASSYRTGEGYTF. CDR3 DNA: TGTGCCAGCAGTTACCGGACAGGGGAAGGCTACACCTTC.

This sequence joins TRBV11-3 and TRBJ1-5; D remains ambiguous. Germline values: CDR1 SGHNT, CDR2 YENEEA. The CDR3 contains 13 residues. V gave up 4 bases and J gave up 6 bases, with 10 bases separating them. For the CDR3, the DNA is TGTGCCAGCAGCTCCAGCCAGGCTCAGCCCCAGCATTTT. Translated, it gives CASSSSQAQPQHF. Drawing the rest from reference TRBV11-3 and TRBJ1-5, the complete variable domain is EAGVVQSPRYKIIEKKQPVAFWCNPISGHNTLYWYLQNLGQGPELLIRYENEEAVDDSQLPKDRFSAERLKGVDSTLKIQPAELGDSAVYLCASSSSQAQPQHFGDGTRLSIL.

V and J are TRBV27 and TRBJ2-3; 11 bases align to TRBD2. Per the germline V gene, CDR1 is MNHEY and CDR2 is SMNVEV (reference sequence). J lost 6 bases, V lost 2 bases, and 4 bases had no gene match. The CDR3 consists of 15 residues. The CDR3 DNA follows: TGTGCCAGCAGTTTACTGGTAGCGGGGGGGGATACGCAGTATTTT. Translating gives CASSLLVAGGDTQYF.

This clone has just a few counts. The CDR3 region is CASSLSGGMNTEAFF. CDR3 bases: TGTGCCAGCAGCTTATCGGGGGGGATGAACACTGAAGCTTTCTTT. This sequence joins TRBV11-2 and TRBJ1-1, with D possibly being TRBD1 (5 bases). CDR3 size: 15 residues. CDR1 and CDR2 from the germline V gene are SGHAT and FQNNGV. The V and J ends lost 2 bases and 0 bases respectively, with 10 bases between them.

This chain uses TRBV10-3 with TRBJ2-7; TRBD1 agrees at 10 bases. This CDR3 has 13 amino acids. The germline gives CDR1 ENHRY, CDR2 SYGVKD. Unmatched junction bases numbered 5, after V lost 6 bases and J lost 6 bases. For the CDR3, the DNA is TGTGCCATCAGGTCCGGGACAGGGGTCGAGCAGTACTTC. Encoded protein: CAIRSGTGVEQYF.

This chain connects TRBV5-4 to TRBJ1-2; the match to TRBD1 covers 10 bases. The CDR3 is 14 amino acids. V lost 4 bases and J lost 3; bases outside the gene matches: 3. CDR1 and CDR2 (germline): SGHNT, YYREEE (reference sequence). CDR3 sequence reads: CASSPGTGDYGYTF. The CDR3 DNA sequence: TGTGCCAGCAGCCCGGGGACAGGGGACTATGGCTACACCTTC.

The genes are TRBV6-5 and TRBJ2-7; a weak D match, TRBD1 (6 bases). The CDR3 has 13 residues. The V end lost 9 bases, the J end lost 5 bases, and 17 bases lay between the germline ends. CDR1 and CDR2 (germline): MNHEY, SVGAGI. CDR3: CASGSRGVNEQYF. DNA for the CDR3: TGTGCCAGTGGGTCCAGGGGAGTGAACGAGCAGTACTTC.

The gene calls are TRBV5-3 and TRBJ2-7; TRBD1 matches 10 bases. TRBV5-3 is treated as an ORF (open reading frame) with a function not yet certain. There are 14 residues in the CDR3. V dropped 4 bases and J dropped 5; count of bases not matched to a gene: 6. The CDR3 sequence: CARSVDRGLHEQYF. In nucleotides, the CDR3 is TGTGCCAGAAGCGTAGACAGGGGGCTCCACGAGCAGTACTTC.

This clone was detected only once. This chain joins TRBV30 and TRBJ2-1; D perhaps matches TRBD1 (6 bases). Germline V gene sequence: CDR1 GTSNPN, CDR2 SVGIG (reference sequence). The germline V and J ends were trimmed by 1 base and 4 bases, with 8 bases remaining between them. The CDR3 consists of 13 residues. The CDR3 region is CAWSGGRYNEQFF. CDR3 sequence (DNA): TGTGCCTGGAGTGGGGGGCGGTACAATGAGCAGTTCTTC. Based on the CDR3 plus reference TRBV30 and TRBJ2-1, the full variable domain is SQTIHQWPATLVQPVGSPLSLECTVEGTSNPNLYWYRQAAGRGLQLLFYSVGIGQISSEVPQNLSASRPQDRQFILSSKKLLLSDSGFYLCAWSGGRYNEQFFGPGTRLTVL.

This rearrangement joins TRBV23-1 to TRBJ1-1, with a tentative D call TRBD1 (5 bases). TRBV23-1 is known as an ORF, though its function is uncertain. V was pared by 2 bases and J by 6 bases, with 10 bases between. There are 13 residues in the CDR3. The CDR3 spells CASSQRWGPEAFF. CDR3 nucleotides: TGCGCCAGCAGTCAACGATGGGGCCCTGAAGCTTTCTTT.